Presented here are 9 T cell receptor beta chains from one specimen sequenced in a study of shared clonotypes between healthy human individuals. Assay used: immunoSEQ multiplex PCR; TCRdb lists only in-frame clones, some missing. The sample consists of around 510,000 clones, around three quarters of them appearing once. Sequencing was carried out using PBMCs. The receptors here all came from a woman between 35 and 50 years old in good health. Some clones in this sample may be carry-over from other donors' samples.

The V gene is TRBV23-1, the J gene TRBJ2-3; TRBD2 aligns across 14 bases. TRBV23-1 is an ORF, and what it does is uncertain. The CDR3 covers 18 residues. V dropped 8 bases and J dropped 2; count of bases not matched to a gene: 12. CDR3 residues: CASRGGTSGRGITDTQYF. The CDR3 DNA is TGCGCCAGCCGGGGTGGGACTAGCGGGAGAGGAATCACAGATACGCAGTATTTT.

The rearrangement uses TRBV28 and TRBJ1-4, with 7 nucleotides matching TRBD1. CDR1 and CDR2 from the germline V gene are MDHEN and SYDVKM. The CDR3 covers 14 residues. V lost 3 bases, J lost 5 bases, and 3 bases stayed unmatched. DNA for the CDR3: TGTGCCAGCAGTTTCAGACAGGGCAATGAAAAACTGTTTTTT. Translated, it gives CASSFRQGNEKLFF.

The CDR3 reads CAISNSGGRLIGELFF. The CDR3 nucleotides read TGTGCCATCAGTAACAGTGGCGGGAGGTTAATCGGGGAGCTGTTTTTT. This chain uses TRBV10-3 with TRBJ2-2; 8 bases agree with TRBD2. CDR1 is ENHRY, CDR2 SYGVKD, per germline. The CDR3 totals 16 residues. V was pared by 5 bases and J by 7 bases, with 12 bases of the junction left unmatched.

The chain employs TRBV30 and TRBJ2-1; no firm D call. The germline gives CDR1 GTSNPN, CDR2 SVGIG (reference sequence). The length of the CDR3 is 14 residues. The V gene lost 0 bases and the J gene lost 1 base, with 7 bases spanning the gap. In DNA, the CDR3 is TGTGCCTGGAGTGTACAGCCATCCTACAATGAGCAGTTCTTC. Protein: CAWSVQPSYNEQFF.

The genes are TRBV28 and TRBJ2-1, with TRBD2 identical over 8 bases. CDR3 length: 14 residues. Trimming cost V 5 bases and J 9 bases; bases outside gene matches: 9. Germline-derived CDR1 and CDR2 are MDHEN and SYDVKM. The CDR3 protein is CASSPRGGPGEQFF. The CDR3 region has the DNA TGTGCCAGCAGTCCACGCGGGGGGCCAGGTGAGCAGTTCTTC.

This clone occurred once. The chain couples TRBV11-3 to TRBJ2-7, with 7 bases matching TRBD2. V shed 2 bases, J shed 2 bases, and the junction held 3 bases outside the gene matches. Germline lookup yields CDR1 SGHNT and CDR2 YENEEA. The CDR3 totals 14 residues. In nucleotides, the CDR3 is TGTGCCAGCAGCTTACGAGCGGGAACCTACGAGCAGTACTTC. Its protein is CASSLRAGTYEQYF.

The rearrangement uses TRBV29-1 and TRBJ2-7; 14 bases are a match to TRBD2. V trimming: 6 bases; J trimming: 3 bases; junction bases outside the gene matches: 4. Germline assignment: CDR1 SQVTM and CDR2 ANQGSEA. The CDR3 contains 14 residues. CDR3 region: CSVTGTSGSYEQYF. For the CDR3, the DNA is TGCAGCGTAACAGGGACTAGCGGGAGCTACGAGCAGTACTTC.

This clone has just one count. The V gene is TRBV7-2, the J gene TRBJ2-2, with 10 bases aligning to TRBD1. The DNA matches TRBJ1-3 better at its end, which makes the J call doubtful. The V gene's germline CDR1 is SGHTA and CDR2 FQGNSA. The CDR3 loop spans 17 amino acids. The CDR3 nucleotides are TGTGCCAGCAGCGCCCGACAGGGGGCTCTCTCTGGAAACACCATATATTTT. It is translated as CASSARQGALSGNTIYF.

The chain carries TRBV6-6 and TRBJ2-1, with D uncertain. Per the germline V gene, CDR1 is MNHNY and CDR2 is SVGAGI (reference sequence). The CDR3 totals 14 residues. V lost 6 bases to trimming and J lost 2 bases, with 11 bases between them. The CDR3 bases are TGTGCCAGCAGCTCTAGTAATACCTACAATGAGCAGTTCTTC. This gives the protein CASSSSNTYNEQFF.